What follows describes a single T cell receptor (beta chain). CDR1 and CDR2 (germline): MNHEY, SMNVEV (reference sequence). The CDR3 spans 12 residues. Trimming removed 5 bases at V and 11 bases at J, with 10 bases between. This specimen comes from a study of blood T cells in healthy people across ages. A sample-barcoded 5' primer and a J-beta primer mix were used in a second PCR of roughly 7 to 12 cycles. From the 5' RACE reads, TCRdb called clonotypes with MiXCR, one entry per CDR3 protein. This sample has about 1 million distinct CDR3 sequences; 35% to 50% occur once, and the top ten carry under 20%.

Source material: blood. The rearrangement uses TRBV27 and TRBJ2-6; D unclear. This clonotype was sampled from an older woman in good health. In DNA, the CDR3 is TGTGCCAGCAGTCCTTCGACCGACGTCCTGACTTTC. Protein: CASSPSTDVLTF.